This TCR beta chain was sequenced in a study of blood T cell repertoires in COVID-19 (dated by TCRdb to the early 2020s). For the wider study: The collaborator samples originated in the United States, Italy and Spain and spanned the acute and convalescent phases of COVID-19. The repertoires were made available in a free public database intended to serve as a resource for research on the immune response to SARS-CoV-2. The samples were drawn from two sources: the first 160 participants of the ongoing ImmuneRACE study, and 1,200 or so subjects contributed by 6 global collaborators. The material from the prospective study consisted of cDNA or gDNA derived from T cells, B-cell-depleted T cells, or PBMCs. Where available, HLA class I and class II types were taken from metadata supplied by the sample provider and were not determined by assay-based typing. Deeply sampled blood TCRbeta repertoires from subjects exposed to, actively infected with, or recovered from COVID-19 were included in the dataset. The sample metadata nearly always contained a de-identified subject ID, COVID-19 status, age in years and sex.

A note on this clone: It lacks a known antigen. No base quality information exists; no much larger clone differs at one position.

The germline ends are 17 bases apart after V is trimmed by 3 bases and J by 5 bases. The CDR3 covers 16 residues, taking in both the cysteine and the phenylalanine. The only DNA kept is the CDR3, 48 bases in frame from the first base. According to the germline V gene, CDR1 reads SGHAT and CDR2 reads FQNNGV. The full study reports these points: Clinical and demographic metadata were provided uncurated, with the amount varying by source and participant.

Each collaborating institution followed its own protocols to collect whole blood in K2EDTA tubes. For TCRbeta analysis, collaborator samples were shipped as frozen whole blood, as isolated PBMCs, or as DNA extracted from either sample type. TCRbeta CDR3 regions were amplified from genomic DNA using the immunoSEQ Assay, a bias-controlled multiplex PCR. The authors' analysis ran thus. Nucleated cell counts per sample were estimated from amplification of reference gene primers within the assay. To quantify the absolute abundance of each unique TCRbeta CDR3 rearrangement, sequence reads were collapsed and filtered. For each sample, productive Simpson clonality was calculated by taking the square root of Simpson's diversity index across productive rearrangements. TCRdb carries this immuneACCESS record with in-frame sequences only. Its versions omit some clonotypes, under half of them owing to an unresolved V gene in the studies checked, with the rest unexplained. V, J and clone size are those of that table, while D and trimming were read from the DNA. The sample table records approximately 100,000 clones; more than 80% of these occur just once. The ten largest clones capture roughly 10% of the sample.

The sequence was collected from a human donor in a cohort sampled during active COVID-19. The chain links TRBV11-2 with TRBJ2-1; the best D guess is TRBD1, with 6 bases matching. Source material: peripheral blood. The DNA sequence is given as TGTGCCAGCAGCTTTCAGGGGTCCACGTATAACAATGAGCAGTTCTTC. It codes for CASSFQGSTYNNEQFF.